This TCR beta chain comes out of a study of blood T cell repertoires in COVID-19. Background on the study: Some COVID-19 samples were acute and others convalescent; all came from the United States, Italy and Spain. T cells, B-cell-depleted T cells, or PBMCs provided the cDNA or gDNA that served as material.

The table came from immunoSEQ multiplex PCR; TCRdb's copy has only in-frame clones and leaves some out. The sample yields 60,000 to 75,000 clones, more than 70% seen once. The sequence derives from a woman older than 75 with active or convalescent COVID-19. The material sequenced was peripheral blood.

CDR3 nucleotide sequence: TGTGCCAGCTCTCAGGGGCAGGATGAAAAACTGTTTTTT. This encodes CASSQGQDEKLFF. The V gene is TRBV18, the J gene TRBJ1-4; TRBD1 is a possible D gene (6 bases). This CDR3 region has 13 residues. Trimming cost V 6 bases and J 6 bases, with 11 bases left between them. Germline CDR1 and CDR2: KGHSH and LQKENI. Supplemented by reference TRBV18 and TRBJ1-4, the full variable domain reads NAGVMQNPRHLVRRRGQEARLRCSPMKGHSHVYWYRQLPEEGLKFMVYLQKENIIDESGMPKERFSAEFPKEGPSILRIQQVVRGDSAAYFCASSQGQDEKLFFGSGTQLSVL.